This TCR beta chain was obtained from a study of T cells in Graves' hyperthyroidism and ophthalmopathy. General study results and limits: The blood repertoire included most of the expanded thyroid clonotypes above 0.001. Onset of ophthalmopathy came a median 6.5 months after the model predicted it.

Template material for amplifying TCR beta CDR3 regions consisted of RNA transcripts. The TCR CDR3 was amplified in a first-round RT-PCR using the HTBI primer set. Using its own MiXCR run on the multiplex PCR reads, TCRdb lists one record per CDR3 protein. The repertoire holds roughly 580,000 distinct CDR3 sequences, with about 14% as singletons. Newly diagnosed hyperthyroidism, duration under 2 months, in patients aged 18 to 65. Any symptoms of ophthalmopathy came after the first hyperthyroidism diagnosis, from which the blood sample dates. This clonotype was recorded at least ten times. Its target is not known. The CDR3 contains 14 residues. The V and J ends lost 4 bases and 5 bases, in that order; junction bases with no gene match: 7. Germline CDR1 and CDR2: MNHEY and SVGEGT.

This sequence joins TRBV6-2 or TRBV6-3 and TRBJ2-7; 8 nucleotides agree with TRBD2. This receptor was identified in a woman aged 25-40 years with Graves' hyperthyroidism that later progressed to Graves' ophthalmopathy. Input material: blood. The CDR3 DNA is TGTGCCAGCAGTTTCCCGGGACTAGTGGACGAGCAGTACTTC. As protein: CASSFPGLVDEQYF.